Listed below are T cell receptor beta chains from one sample, sequenced in a study of cytomegalovirus exposure and HLA in healthy donors. Here immunoSEQ multiplex PCR was the method, and the copy in TCRdb shows in-frame clones only, minus some. The table has roughly 330,000 clones, around 90% seen once. Sample: PBMCs. These receptor sequences come from a woman in her 30s in good health and CMV-seropositive. The CDR3 runs from the conserved cysteine through the conserved F or W. The order of the fields is CDR3 protein, CDR3 DNA, CDR3 length, J gene, D gene, clone size, V gene. A D gene is named only where the DNA matches it firmly. Clone size is shown for a subset of rows, as once, few, many or a class of expanded clone.

CDR3 protein: CASSKSGTRGTGELFF
CDR3 DNA: TGTGCCAGCAGTAAATCCGGGACTAGGGGCACCGGGGAGCTGTTTTTT
CDR3 length: 16
J gene: TRBJ2-2
D gene: TRBD2
clone size: NA
V gene: TRBV2

CDR3 protein: CASTRDRAPNIQYF
CDR3 DNA: TGTGCCAGCACACGGGACAGGGCCCCCAACATTCAGTACTTC
CDR3 length: 14
J gene: TRBJ2-4
D gene: TRBD1
clone size: NA
V gene: TRBV6-1

CDR3 protein: CASSSFGGSNTEAFF
CDR3 DNA: TGTGCCAGCAGTTCCTTCGGGGGATCGAACACTGAAGCTTTCTTT
CDR3 length: 15
J gene: TRBJ1-1
D gene: NA
clone size: once
V gene: TRBV2

CDR3 protein: CAWSGTRTVPSPLGGAFF
CDR3 DNA: TGTGCCTGGAGCGGTACCAGGACAGTACCATCCCCGTTAGGGGGAGCTTTCTTT
CDR3 length: 18
J gene: TRBJ1-1
D gene: NA
clone size: NA
V gene: TRBV30

CDR3 protein: CASSQKGVGELFF
CDR3 DNA: TGTGCCAGCAGCCAAAAGGGGGTCGGGGAGCTGTTTTTT
CDR3 length: 13
J gene: TRBJ2-2
D gene: NA
clone size: NA
V gene: TRBV7-9

CDR3 protein: CASSAGTGFTYEQYF
CDR3 DNA: TGTGCCAGTAGCGCCGGGACAGGGTTCACCTACGAGCAGTACTTC
CDR3 length: 15
J gene: TRBJ2-7
D gene: TRBD1
clone size: NA
V gene: TRBV19

CDR3 protein: CASSVRQGLFDEKLFF
CDR3 DNA: TGTGCCAGCAGCGTTCGACAGGGTTTGTTCGATGAAAAACTGTTTTTT
CDR3 length: 16
J gene: TRBJ1-4
D gene: TRBD1
clone size: once
V gene: TRBV5-6

CDR3 protein: CASRPLKAGDYGYTF
CDR3 DNA: TGTGCCAGCAGGCCCCTGAAGGCAGGGGACTATGGCTACACCTTC
CDR3 length: 15
J gene: TRBJ1-2
D gene: NA
clone size: NA
V gene: TRBV27

CDR3 protein: CASSSQGAPTGELFF
CDR3 DNA: TGTGCCAGCAGTTCACAGGGGGCGCCCACCGGGGAGCTGTTTTTT
CDR3 length: 15
J gene: TRBJ2-2
D gene: TRBD1
clone size: NA
V gene: TRBV6-5

CDR3 protein: CASSSGQGGQPQHF
CDR3 DNA: TGCGCCAGCAGCTCGGGACAGGGAGGTCAGCCCCAGCATTTT
CDR3 length: 14
J gene: TRBJ1-5
D gene: TRBD1
clone size: NA
V gene: TRBV5-1

CDR3 protein: CASTSGLAGVIVNEQFF
CDR3 DNA: TGCGCCAGCACCTCGGGACTAGCGGGAGTTATTGTCAATGAGCAGTTCTTC
CDR3 length: 17
J gene: TRBJ2-1
D gene: TRBD2
clone size: NA
V gene: TRBV5-1

CDR3 protein: CASSMSKTSGGQETQYF
CDR3 DNA: TGTGCCAGCAGCATGTCTAAGACTAGCGGGGGGCAAGAGACCCAGTACTTC
CDR3 length: 17
J gene: TRBJ2-5
D gene: TRBD2
clone size: NA
V gene: TRBV11-2

CDR3 protein: CASSVEAHTNTEAFF
CDR3 DNA: TGTGCCAGCAGCGTAGAGGCACACACGAACACTGAAGCTTTCTTT
CDR3 length: 15
J gene: TRBJ1-1
D gene: NA
clone size: NA
V gene: TRBV9

CDR3 protein: CASSQDDRGKLFF
CDR3 DNA: TGCGCCAGCAGCCAAGATGACAGGGGAAAACTGTTTTTT
CDR3 length: 13
J gene: TRBJ1-4
D gene: TRBD1
clone size: few
V gene: TRBV4-1

CDR3 protein: CASLGNSPLHF
CDR3 DNA: TGTGCCAGCCTAGGGAATTCACCCCTCCACTTT
CDR3 length: 11
J gene: TRBJ1-6
D gene: NA
clone size: few
V gene: TRBV2

CDR3 protein: CAWSVLAGGVTGHNEQFF
CDR3 DNA: TGTGCCTGGAGTGTTCTAGCGGGAGGGGTCACAGGGCACAATGAGCAGTTCTTC
CDR3 length: 18
J gene: TRBJ2-1
D gene: TRBD2
clone size: NA
V gene: TRBV30

CDR3 protein: CASRQMAVNTEAFF
CDR3 DNA: TGTGCCAGCAGACAAATGGCGGTGAACACTGAAGCTTTCTTT
CDR3 length: 14
J gene: TRBJ1-1
D gene: NA
clone size: NA
V gene: TRBV6-1

CDR3 protein: CASSLRSGDHRGRPFF
CDR3 DNA: TGTGCCAGCAGTTTAAGATCGGGGGACCACCGGGGTAGGCCTTTCTTT
CDR3 length: 16
J gene: TRBJ1-1
D gene: NA
clone size: NA
V gene: TRBV28

CDR3 protein: CASTPGGLANQPQHF
CDR3 DNA: TGTGCCAGCACCCCTGGGGGGCTCGCCAATCAGCCCCAGCATTTT
CDR3 length: 15
J gene: TRBJ1-5
D gene: NA
clone size: once
V gene: TRBV6-5

CDR3 protein: CASSYSGRRYEQYF
CDR3 DNA: TGTGCCAGCAGCTATAGCGGGAGGAGATACGAGCAGTACTTC
CDR3 length: 14
J gene: TRBJ2-7
D gene: TRBD2
clone size: NA
V gene: TRBV28

CDR3 protein: CASSMVQDNEQFF
CDR3 DNA: TGTGCCAGTAGTATGGTTCAGGACAATGAGCAGTTCTTC
CDR3 length: 13
J gene: TRBJ2-1
D gene: NA
clone size: NA
V gene: TRBV19

CDR3 protein: CASSPHGAKGGYTF
CDR3 DNA: TGTGCCAGCAGCCCTCACGGGGCAAAGGGTGGCTACACCTTC
CDR3 length: 14
J gene: TRBJ1-2
D gene: NA
clone size: NA
V gene: TRBV27

CDR3 protein: CASSITGVVRGTGELFF
CDR3 DNA: TGTGCCAGCAGTATCACAGGGGTAGTAAGGGGCACCGGGGAGCTGTTTTTT
CDR3 length: 17
J gene: TRBJ2-2
D gene: TRBD1
clone size: NA
V gene: TRBV27

CDR3 protein: CAWSGVGGTYEQYF
CDR3 DNA: TGTGCCTGGAGTGGGGTTGGGGGTACCTACGAGCAGTACTTC
CDR3 length: 14
J gene: TRBJ2-7
D gene: NA
clone size: NA
V gene: TRBV30

CDR3 protein: CASSLAGRREQFF
CDR3 DNA: TGTGCCAGCAGCTTAGCCGGGAGACGTGAGCAGTTCTTC
CDR3 length: 13
J gene: TRBJ2-1
D gene: NA
clone size: NA
V gene: TRBV7-2

CDR3 protein: CAITGQSSYNSPLHF
CDR3 DNA: TGCGCCATCACGGGACAGAGCTCCTATAATTCACCCCTCCACTTT
CDR3 length: 15
J gene: TRBJ1-6
D gene: TRBD1
clone size: once
V gene: TRBV5-1

CDR3 protein: CAWRPGQGSYEQYF
CDR3 DNA: TGTGCCTGGAGGCCGGGACAGGGCTCCTACGAGCAGTACTTC
CDR3 length: 14
J gene: TRBJ2-7
D gene: TRBD1
clone size: NA
V gene: TRBV30

CDR3 protein: CASSPGEEGETQYF
CDR3 DNA: TGCGCCAGCAGCCCCGGGGAGGAGGGGGAGACCCAGTACTTC
CDR3 length: 14
J gene: TRBJ2-5
D gene: NA
clone size: NA
V gene: TRBV4-3

CDR3 protein: CASSHAGGPNNEQFF
CDR3 DNA: TGTGCCAGCAGCCATGCGGGGGGCCCAAACAATGAGCAGTTCTTC
CDR3 length: 15
J gene: TRBJ2-1
D gene: TRBD2
clone size: NA
V gene: TRBV7-9

CDR3 protein: CASSIGTNYGYTF
CDR3 DNA: TGTGCCAGTAGTATAGGAACGAACTATGGCTACACCTTC
CDR3 length: 13
J gene: TRBJ1-2
D gene: NA
clone size: few
V gene: TRBV19

CDR3 protein: CASSYVSGSNQPQHF
CDR3 DNA: TGTGCCAGCAGTTACGTATCGGGGAGCAATCAGCCCCAGCATTTT
CDR3 length: 15
J gene: TRBJ1-5
D gene: NA
clone size: NA
V gene: TRBV6-5

CDR3 protein: CASSVSASYEQYF
CDR3 DNA: TGTGCCAGCAGCGTATCGGCCTCCTACGAGCAGTACTTC
CDR3 length: 13
J gene: TRBJ2-7
D gene: NA
clone size: NA
V gene: TRBV9

CDR3 protein: CASSRSGAYEQYF
CDR3 DNA: TGTGCTAGCAGCCGATCGGGGGCCTACGAGCAGTACTTC
CDR3 length: 13
J gene: TRBJ2-7
D gene: NA
clone size: NA
V gene: TRBV7-2

CDR3 protein: CAWSPTGRGTLWNEQFF
CDR3 DNA: TGTGCCTGGAGTCCGACGGGGCGGGGGACTTTGTGGAATGAGCAGTTCTTC
CDR3 length: 17
J gene: TRBJ2-1
D gene: TRBD2
clone size: NA
V gene: TRBV30

CDR3 protein: CASSHNRGPNYGYTF
CDR3 DNA: TGTGCCAGCAGCCATAACAGGGGGCCGAACTATGGCTACACCTTC
CDR3 length: 15
J gene: TRBJ1-2
D gene: TRBD1
clone size: NA
V gene: TRBV7-9

CDR3 protein: CASSLSQGETYEQYF
CDR3 DNA: TGTGCCAGCAGCTTATCGCAGGGCGAGACCTACGAGCAGTACTTC
CDR3 length: 15
J gene: TRBJ2-7
D gene: NA
clone size: NA
V gene: TRBV7-2

CDR3 protein: CASTSGVGPQHF
CDR3 DNA: TGTGCCAGCACTTCAGGAGTCGGGCCCCAGCATTTT
CDR3 length: 12
J gene: TRBJ1-5
D gene: NA
clone size: NA
V gene: TRBV28

CDR3 protein: CASGKGQGDDYEQYF
CDR3 DNA: TGTGCCAGTGGCAAGGGACAGGGGGACGACTACGAGCAGTACTTC
CDR3 length: 15
J gene: TRBJ2-7
D gene: TRBD1
clone size: NA
V gene: TRBV19

CDR3 protein: CASSQVGVKSTF
CDR3 DNA: TGCGCCAGCAGCCAAGTAGGAGTCAAAAGCACCTTC
CDR3 length: 12
J gene: TRBJ1-2
D gene: NA
clone size: NA
V gene: TRBV4-1

CDR3 protein: CASSLTGNLGNTIYF
CDR3 DNA: TGTGCCAGCAGTTTGACGGGAAACTTGGGAAACACCATATATTTT
CDR3 length: 15
J gene: TRBJ1-3
D gene: NA
clone size: NA
V gene: TRBV28